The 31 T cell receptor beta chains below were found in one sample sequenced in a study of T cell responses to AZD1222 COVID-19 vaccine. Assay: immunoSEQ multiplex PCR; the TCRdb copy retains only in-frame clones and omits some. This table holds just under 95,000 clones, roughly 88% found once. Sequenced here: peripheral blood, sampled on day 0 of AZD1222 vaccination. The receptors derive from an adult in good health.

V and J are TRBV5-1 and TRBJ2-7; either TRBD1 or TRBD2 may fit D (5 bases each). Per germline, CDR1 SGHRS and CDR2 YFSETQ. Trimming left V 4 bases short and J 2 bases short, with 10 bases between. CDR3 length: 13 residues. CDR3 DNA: TGCGCCAGCAGCAGGGACCTTGCCTACGAGCAGTACTTC. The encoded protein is CASSRDLAYEQYF.

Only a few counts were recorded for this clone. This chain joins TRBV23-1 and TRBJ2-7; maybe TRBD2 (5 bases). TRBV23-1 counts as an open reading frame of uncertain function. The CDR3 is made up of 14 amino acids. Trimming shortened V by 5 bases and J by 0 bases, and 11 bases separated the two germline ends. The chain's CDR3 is CASSFAGNSYEQYF. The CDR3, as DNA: TGCGCCAGCAGTTTTGCCGGGAACTCCTACGAGCAGTACTTC.

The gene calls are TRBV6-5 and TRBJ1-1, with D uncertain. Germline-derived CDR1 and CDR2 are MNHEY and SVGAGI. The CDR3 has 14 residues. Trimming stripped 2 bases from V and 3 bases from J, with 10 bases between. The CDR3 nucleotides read TGTGCCAGCAGTTACGGTAGGCGATACACTGAAGCTTTCTTT. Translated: CASSYGRRYTEAFF.

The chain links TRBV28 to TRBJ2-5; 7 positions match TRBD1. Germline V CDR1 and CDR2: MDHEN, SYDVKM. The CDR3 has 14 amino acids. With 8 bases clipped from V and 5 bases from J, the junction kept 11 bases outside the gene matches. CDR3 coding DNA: TGTGCCAGCCGGATGACAGGGTCGGGCGAGACCCAGTACTTC. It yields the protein CASRMTGSGETQYF.

Here the CDR3 reads CASTPLARAYEQYF. In DNA, the CDR3 is TGTGCCAGCACCCCGCTCGCCAGGGCTTACGAGCAGTACTTC. This chain connects TRBV6-5 to TRBJ2-7; D is possibly TRBD1 (5 bases). This CDR3 is built from 14 residues. Germline V gives CDR1 MNHEY, CDR2 SVGAGI. Trimming pared 7 bases from V and 4 bases from J, leaving 17 bases between.

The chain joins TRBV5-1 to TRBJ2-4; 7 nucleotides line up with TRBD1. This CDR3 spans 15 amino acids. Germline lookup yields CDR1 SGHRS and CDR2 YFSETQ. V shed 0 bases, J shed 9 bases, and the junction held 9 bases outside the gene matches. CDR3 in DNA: TGCGCCAGCAGCTTGGAATCCCGACAGGGCGCCATTCAGTACTTC. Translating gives CASSLESRQGAIQYF. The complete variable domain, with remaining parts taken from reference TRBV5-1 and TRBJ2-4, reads KAGVTQTPRYLIKTRGQQVTLSCSPISGHRSVSWYQQTPGQGLQFLFEYFSETQRNKGNFPGRFSGRQFSNSRSEMNVSTLELGDSALYLCASSLESRQGAIQYFGAGTRLSVL.

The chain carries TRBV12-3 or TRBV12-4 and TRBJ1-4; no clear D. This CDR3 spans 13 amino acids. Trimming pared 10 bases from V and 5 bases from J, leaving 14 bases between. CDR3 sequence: CATGRASNEKLFF. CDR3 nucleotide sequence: TGTGCCACCGGGAGGGCCTCCAATGAAAAACTGTTTTTT.

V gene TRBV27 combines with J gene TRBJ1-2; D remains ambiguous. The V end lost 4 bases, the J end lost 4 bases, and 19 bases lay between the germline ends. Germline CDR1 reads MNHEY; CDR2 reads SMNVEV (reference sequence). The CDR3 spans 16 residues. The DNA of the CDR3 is TGTGCCAGCAGTTCCCGGGTCCTGACCCATATCTATGGCTACACCTTC. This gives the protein CASSSRVLTHIYGYTF.

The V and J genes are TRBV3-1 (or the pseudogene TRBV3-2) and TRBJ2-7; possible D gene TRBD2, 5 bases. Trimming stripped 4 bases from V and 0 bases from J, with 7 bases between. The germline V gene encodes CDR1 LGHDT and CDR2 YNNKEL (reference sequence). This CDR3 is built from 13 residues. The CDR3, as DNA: TGTGCCAGCAGCCTGACTAACTCCTACGAGCAGTACTTC. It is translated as CASSLTNSYEQYF.

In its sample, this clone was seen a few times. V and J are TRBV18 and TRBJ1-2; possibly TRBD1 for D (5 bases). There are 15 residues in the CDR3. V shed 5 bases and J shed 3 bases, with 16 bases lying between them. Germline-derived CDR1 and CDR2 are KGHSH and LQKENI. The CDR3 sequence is CASSKQGFNDYGYTF. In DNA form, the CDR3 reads TGTGCCAGCTCAAAGCAGGGATTTAACGACTATGGCTACACCTTC.

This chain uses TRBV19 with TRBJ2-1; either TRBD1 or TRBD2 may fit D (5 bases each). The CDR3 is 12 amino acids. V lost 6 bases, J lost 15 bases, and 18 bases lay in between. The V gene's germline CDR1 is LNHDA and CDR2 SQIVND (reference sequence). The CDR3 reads CASRPGLGPWFF. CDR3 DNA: TGTGCCAGTAGGCCCGGGTTGGGACCGTGGTTCTTC.

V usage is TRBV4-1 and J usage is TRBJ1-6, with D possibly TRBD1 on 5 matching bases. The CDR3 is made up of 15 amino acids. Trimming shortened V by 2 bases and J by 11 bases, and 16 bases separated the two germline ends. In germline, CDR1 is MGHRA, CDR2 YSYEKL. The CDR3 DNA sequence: TGCGCCAGCAGCCAAAGTATGGGGCTGCTTGCACCCCTCCACTTT. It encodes CASSQSMGLLAPLHF.

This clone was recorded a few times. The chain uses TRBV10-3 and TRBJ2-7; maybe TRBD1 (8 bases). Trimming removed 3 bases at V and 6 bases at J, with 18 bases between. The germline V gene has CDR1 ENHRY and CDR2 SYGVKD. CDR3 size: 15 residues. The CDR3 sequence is CAISDGNRGGVEQYF. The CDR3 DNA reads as TGTGCCATCAGTGATGGAAACAGGGGGGGGGTCGAGCAGTACTTC.

CDR3: CASSDQWGVISNQPQHF. CDR3 DNA sequence: TGTGCCAGCAGCGACCAATGGGGGGTAATCAGCAATCAGCCCCAGCATTTT. The chain joins TRBV9 to TRBJ1-5; D perhaps matches TRBD1 (5 bases). The CDR3 sequence is 17 residues long. Trimming left V 3 bases short and J 1 base short, with 17 bases between. Per the germline V gene, CDR1 is SGDLS and CDR2 is YYNGEE.

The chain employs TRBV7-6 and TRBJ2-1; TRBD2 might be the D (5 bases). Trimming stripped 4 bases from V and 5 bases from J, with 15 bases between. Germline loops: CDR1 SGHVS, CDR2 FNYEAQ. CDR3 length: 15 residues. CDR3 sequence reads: CASSSRGLDHNEQFF. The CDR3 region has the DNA TGTGCCAGCAGCTCTCGCGGACTGGACCACAATGAGCAGTTCTTC.

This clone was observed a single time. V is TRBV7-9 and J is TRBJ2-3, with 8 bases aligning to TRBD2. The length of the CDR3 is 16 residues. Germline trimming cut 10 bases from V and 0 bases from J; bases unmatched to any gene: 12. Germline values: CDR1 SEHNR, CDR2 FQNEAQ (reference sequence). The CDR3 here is CAITLSGGSSTDTQYF. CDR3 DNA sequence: TGTGCCATCACGCTAAGCGGGGGCTCAAGCACAGATACGCAGTATTTT.

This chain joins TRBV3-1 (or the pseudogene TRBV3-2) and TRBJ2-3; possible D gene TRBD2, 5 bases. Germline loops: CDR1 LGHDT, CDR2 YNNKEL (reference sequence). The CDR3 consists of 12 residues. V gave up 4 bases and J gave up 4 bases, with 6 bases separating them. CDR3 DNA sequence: TGTGCCAGCAGCCCGAGGGCAGATACGCAGTATTTT. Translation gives CASSPRADTQYF.

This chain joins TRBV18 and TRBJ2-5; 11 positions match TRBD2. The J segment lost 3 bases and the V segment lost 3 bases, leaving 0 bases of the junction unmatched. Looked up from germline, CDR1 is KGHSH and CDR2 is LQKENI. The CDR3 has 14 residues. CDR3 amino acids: CASSPTSGEETQYF. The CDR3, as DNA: TGTGCCAGCTCACCGACTAGCGGGGAAGAGACCCAGTACTTC.

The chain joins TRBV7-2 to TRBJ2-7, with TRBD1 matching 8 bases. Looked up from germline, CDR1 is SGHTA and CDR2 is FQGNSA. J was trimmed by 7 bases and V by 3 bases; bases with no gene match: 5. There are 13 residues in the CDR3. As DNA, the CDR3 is TGTGCCAGCAGCTTCGACAGGGGTCGGGAGCAGTACTTC. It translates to CASSFDRGREQYF.

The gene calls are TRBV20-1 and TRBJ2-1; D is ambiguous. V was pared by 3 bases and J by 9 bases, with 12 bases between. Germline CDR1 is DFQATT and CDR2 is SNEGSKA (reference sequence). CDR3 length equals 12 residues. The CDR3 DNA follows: TGCAGTGCTAGTTACAGCCCCCGTGAGCAGTTCTTC. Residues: CSASYSPREQFF.

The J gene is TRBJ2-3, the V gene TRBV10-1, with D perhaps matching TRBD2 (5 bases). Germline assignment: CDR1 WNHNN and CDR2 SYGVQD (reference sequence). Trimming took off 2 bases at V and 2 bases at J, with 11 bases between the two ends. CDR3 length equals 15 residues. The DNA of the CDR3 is TGCGCCAGCAGTGAGGCGGGTTCGTTCACAGATACGCAGTATTTT. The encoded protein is CASSEAGSFTDTQYF.

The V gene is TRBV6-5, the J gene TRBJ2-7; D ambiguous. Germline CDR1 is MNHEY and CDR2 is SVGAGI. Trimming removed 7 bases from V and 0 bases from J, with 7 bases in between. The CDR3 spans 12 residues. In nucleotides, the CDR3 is TGTGCCAGCACAGAGAGCTCCTACGAGCAGTACTTC. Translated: CASTESSYEQYF.

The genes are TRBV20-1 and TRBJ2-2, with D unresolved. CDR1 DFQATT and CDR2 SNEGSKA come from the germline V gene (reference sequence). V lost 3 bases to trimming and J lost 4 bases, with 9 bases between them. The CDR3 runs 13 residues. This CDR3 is CSASGQATGELFF. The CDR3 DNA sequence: TGCAGTGCTAGTGGCCAGGCCACCGGGGAGCTGTTTTTT.

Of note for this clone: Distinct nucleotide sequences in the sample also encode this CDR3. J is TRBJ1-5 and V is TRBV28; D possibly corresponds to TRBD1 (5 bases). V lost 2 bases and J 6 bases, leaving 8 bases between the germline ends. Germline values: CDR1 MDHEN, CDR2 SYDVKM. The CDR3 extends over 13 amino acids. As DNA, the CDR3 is TGTGCCAGCAGTTTACTCGGGGGTCAGCCCCAGCATTTT. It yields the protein CASSLLGGQPQHF. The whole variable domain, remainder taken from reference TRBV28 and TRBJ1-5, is DVKVTQSSRYLVKRTGEKVFLECVQDMDHENMFWYRQDPGLGLRLIYFSYDVKMKEKGDIPEGYSVSREKKERFSLILESASTNQTSMYLCASSLLGGQPQHFGDGTRLSIL.

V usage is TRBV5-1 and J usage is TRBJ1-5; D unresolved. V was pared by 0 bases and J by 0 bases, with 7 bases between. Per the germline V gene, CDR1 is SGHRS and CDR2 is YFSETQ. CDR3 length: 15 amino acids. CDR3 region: CASSLAGGSNQPQHF. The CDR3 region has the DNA TGCGCCAGCAGCTTGGCCGGTGGTAGCAATCAGCCCCAGCATTTT.

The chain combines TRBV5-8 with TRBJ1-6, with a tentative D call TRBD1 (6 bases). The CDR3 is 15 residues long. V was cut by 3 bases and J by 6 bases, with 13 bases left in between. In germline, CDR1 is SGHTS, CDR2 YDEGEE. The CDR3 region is CASSYIRGGNSPLHF. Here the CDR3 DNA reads TGTGCCAGCAGCTACATCCGAGGGGGTAATTCACCCCTCCACTTT.

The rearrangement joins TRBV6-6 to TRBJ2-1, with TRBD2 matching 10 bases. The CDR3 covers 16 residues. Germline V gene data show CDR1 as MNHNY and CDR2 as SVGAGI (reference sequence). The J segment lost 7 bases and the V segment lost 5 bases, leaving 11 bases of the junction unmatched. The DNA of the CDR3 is TGTGCCAGCAGTCCTAAAAGCGGGGGGGTTGGGAATGAGCAGTTCTTC. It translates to CASSPKSGGVGNEQFF.

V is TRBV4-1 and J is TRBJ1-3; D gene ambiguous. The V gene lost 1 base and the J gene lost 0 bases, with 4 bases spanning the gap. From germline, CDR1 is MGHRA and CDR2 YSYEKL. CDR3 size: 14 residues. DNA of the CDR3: TGCGCCAGCAGCCAAGGACCCTCTGGAAACACCATATATTTT. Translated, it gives CASSQGPSGNTIYF.

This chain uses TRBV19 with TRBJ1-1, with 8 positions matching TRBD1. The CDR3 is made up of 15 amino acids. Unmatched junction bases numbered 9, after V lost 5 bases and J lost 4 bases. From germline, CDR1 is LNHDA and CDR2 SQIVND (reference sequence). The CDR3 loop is CASSEVTGAATEAFF. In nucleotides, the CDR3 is TGTGCCAGTAGTGAAGTGACAGGGGCGGCCACTGAAGCTTTCTTT. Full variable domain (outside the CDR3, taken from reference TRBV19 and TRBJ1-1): DGGITQSPKYLFRKEGQNVTLSCEQNLNHDAMYWYRQDPGQGLRLIYYSQIVNDFQKGDIAEGYSVSREKKESFPLTVTSAQKNPTAFYLCASSEVTGAATEAFFGQGTRLTVV.

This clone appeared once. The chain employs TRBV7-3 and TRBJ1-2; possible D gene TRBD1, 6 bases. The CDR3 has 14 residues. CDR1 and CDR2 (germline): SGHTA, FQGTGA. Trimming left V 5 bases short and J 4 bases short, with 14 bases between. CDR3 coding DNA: TGTGCCAGCAGCCCCCAGGGGCAAGGCTATGGCTACACCTTC. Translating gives CASSPQGQGYGYTF.

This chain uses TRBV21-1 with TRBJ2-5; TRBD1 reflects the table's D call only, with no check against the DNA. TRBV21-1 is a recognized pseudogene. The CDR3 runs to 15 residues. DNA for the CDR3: TGTGCCAGCAGCAAATCGCCAGGGGGAAAAGAGACCCAGTACTTC. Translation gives CASSKSPGGKETQYF.